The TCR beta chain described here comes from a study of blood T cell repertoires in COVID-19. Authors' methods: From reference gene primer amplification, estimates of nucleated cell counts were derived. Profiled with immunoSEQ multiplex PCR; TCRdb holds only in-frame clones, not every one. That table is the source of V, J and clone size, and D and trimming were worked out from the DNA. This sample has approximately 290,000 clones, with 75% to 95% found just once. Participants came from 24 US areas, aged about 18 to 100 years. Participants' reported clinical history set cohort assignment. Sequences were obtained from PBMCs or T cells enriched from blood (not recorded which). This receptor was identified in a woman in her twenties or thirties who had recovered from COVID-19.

CDR3 sequence reads: CASSSPGQVYTGELFF. The CDR3 DNA reads as TGTGCCAGCAGCTCACCGGGACAGGTATACACCGGGGAGCTGTTTTTT. The genes are TRBV7-2 and TRBJ2-2, with TRBD1 matching 8 bases. With V trimmed by 4 bases and J by 3 bases, 7 bases remained unmatched. The CDR3 loop spans 16 amino acids. CDR1 is SGHTA and CDR2 is FQGNSA in the germline V gene.